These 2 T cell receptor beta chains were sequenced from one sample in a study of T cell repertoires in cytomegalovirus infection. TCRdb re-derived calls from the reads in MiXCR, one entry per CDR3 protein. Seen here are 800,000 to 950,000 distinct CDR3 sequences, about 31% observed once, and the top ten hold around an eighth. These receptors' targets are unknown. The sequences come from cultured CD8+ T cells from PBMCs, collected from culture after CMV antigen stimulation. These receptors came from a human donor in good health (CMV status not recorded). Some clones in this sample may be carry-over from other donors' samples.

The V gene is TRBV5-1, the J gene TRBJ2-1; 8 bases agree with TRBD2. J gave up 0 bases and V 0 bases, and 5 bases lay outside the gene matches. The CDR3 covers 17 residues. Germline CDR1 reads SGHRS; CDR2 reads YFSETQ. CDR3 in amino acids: CASSLATGTSSYNEQFF. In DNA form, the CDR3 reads TGCGCCAGCAGCTTGGCCACCGGGACTAGCTCCTACAATGAGCAGTTCTTC.

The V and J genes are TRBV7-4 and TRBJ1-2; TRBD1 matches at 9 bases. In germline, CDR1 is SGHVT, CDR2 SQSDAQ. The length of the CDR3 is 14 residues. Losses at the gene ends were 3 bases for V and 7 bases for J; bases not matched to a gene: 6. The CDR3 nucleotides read TGTGCCAGCAGCTTTGGGGACAGGGAACGTGGCTACACCTTC. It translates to CASSFGDRERGYTF.